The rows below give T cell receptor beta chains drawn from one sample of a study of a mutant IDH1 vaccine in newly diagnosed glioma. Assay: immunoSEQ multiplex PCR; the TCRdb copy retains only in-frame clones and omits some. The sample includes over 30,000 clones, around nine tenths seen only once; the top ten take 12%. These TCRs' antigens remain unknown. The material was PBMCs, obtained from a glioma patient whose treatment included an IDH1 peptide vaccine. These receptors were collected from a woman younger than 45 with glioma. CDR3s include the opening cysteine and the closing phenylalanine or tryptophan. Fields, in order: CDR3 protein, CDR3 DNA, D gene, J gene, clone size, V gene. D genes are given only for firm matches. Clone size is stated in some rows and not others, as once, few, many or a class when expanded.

CDR3aa: CASSPLPGQGRAYEQYF
CDR3nt: TGTGCCAGCTCACCATTGCCTGGACAGGGTCGGGCCTACGAGCAGTACTTC
d_gene: TRBD1
j_gene: TRBJ2-7
abundance: few
v_gene: TRBV18

CDR3aa: CASSKTGTGNTEAFF
CDR3nt: TGTGCCAGCAGCAAAACCGGGACAGGGAACACTGAAGCTTTCTTT
d_gene: TRBD1
j_gene: TRBJ1-1
abundance: NA
v_gene: TRBV9

CDR3aa: CASRDSGTGAPETQYF
CDR3nt: TGTGCCAGCAGGGATTCCGGGACAGGGGCACCAGAGACCCAGTACTTC
d_gene: TRBD1
j_gene: TRBJ2-5
abundance: few
v_gene: TRBV6-6

CDR3aa: CASSSRPGRVNTEAFF
CDR3nt: TGTGCCAGCAGTTCTCGACCCGGGCGTGTAAACACTGAAGCTTTCTTT
d_gene: NA
j_gene: TRBJ1-1
abundance: NA
v_gene: TRBV5-6

CDR3aa: CASSLGGVGGRIYEQYF
CDR3nt: TGTGCCAGCAGCTTAGGAGGCGTGGGGGGCCGAATTTACGAGCAGTACTTC
d_gene: NA
j_gene: TRBJ2-7
abundance: NA
v_gene: TRBV7-2

CDR3aa: CASTAGFDAGGELFF
CDR3nt: TGTGCCAGCACCGCCGGGTTTGATGCGGGCGGGGAGCTGTTTTTT
d_gene: NA
j_gene: TRBJ2-2
abundance: NA
v_gene: TRBV5-8

CDR3aa: CASGSTYEQYF
CDR3nt: TGTGCCAGCGGCTCAACTTACGAGCAGTACTTC
d_gene: NA
j_gene: TRBJ2-7
abundance: NA
v_gene: TRBV2

CDR3aa: CASSHLDRGDRETQYF
CDR3nt: TGCGCCAGCAGCCATCTCGACAGGGGGGACAGAGAGACCCAGTACTTC
d_gene: TRBD1
j_gene: TRBJ2-5
abundance: NA
v_gene: TRBV4-1

CDR3aa: CASSATRGISYEQYF
CDR3nt: TGTGCCAGCAGCGCGACCAGGGGAATAAGCTACGAGCAGTACTTC
d_gene: NA
j_gene: TRBJ2-7
abundance: NA
v_gene: TRBV6-6

CDR3aa: CASSITGGGETQYF
CDR3nt: TGTGCCAGTAGTATCACGGGGGGAGGAGAGACCCAGTACTTC
d_gene: TRBD2
j_gene: TRBJ2-5
abundance: NA
v_gene: TRBV19

CDR3aa: CASSLWASGGASQYF
CDR3nt: TGCGCCAGCAGCTTGTGGGCTAGCGGGGGGGCCTCGCAGTATTTT
d_gene: TRBD2
j_gene: TRBJ2-3
abundance: NA
v_gene: TRBV5-1

CDR3aa: CAISESLWAGARETQYF
CDR3nt: TGTGCCATCAGTGAGTCGCTCTGGGCAGGAGCCCGAGAGACCCAGTACTTC
d_gene: NA
j_gene: TRBJ2-5
abundance: NA
v_gene: TRBV10-3

CDR3aa: CASSPPGQSNQPQHF
CDR3nt: TGTGCCAGCAGTCCGCCGGGACAGAGCAATCAGCCCCAGCATTTT
d_gene: TRBD1
j_gene: TRBJ1-5
abundance: NA
v_gene: TRBV7-8

CDR3aa: CASIPAGTGVYGYTF
CDR3nt: TGTGCCAGTATCCCGGCCGGGACAGGGGTCTATGGCTACACCTTC
d_gene: TRBD1
j_gene: TRBJ1-2
abundance: NA
v_gene: TRBV19

CDR3aa: CASSHTGSDSPLHF
CDR3nt: TGCGCCAGCAGCCACACAGGGTCGGATTCACCCCTCCACTTT
d_gene: NA
j_gene: TRBJ1-6
abundance: NA
v_gene: TRBV4-1

CDR3aa: CASSLKTDSPLHF
CDR3nt: TGTGCCAGCAGCCTGAAGACCGATTCACCCCTCCACTTT
d_gene: NA
j_gene: TRBJ1-6
abundance: NA
v_gene: TRBV7-2

CDR3aa: CASQTGTATNEKLFF
CDR3nt: TGTGCCAGTCAAACTGGGACAGCAACTAATGAAAAACTGTTTTTT
d_gene: TRBD1
j_gene: TRBJ1-4
abundance: NA
v_gene: TRBV6-6

CDR3aa: CASIQTGNQPQHF
CDR3nt: TGTGCCAGCATACAGACAGGGAATCAGCCCCAGCATTTT
d_gene: TRBD1
j_gene: TRBJ1-5
abundance: NA
v_gene: TRBV28

CDR3aa: CASSLGVGNSPLHF
CDR3nt: TGTGCCAGCAGCTTGGGGGTAGGGAATTCACCCCTCCACTTT
d_gene: NA
j_gene: TRBJ1-6
abundance: NA
v_gene: TRBV5-4

CDR3aa: CASRPDGGLYEQYF
CDR3nt: TGTGCCAGCCGCCCTGATGGGGGACTTTACGAGCAGTACTTC
d_gene: NA
j_gene: TRBJ2-7
abundance: NA
v_gene: TRBV6-5

CDR3aa: CASLRTGTEAFF
CDR3nt: TGTGCCAGTCTTCGGACCGGCACTGAAGCTTTCTTT
d_gene: NA
j_gene: TRBJ1-1
abundance: NA
v_gene: TRBV11-2

CDR3aa: CASSQGQGSEQYF
CDR3nt: TGCGCCAGCAGCCAAGGACAGGGGAGCGAGCAGTACTTC
d_gene: TRBD1
j_gene: TRBJ2-7
abundance: NA
v_gene: TRBV4-3

CDR3aa: CASSDPRTGEDFYGYTF
CDR3nt: TGTGCCAGCAGTGACCCCCGGACAGGGGAGGACTTCTATGGCTACACCTTC
d_gene: TRBD1
j_gene: TRBJ1-2
abundance: NA
v_gene: TRBV6-4

CDR3aa: CAMTTEDLAKNIQYF
CDR3nt: TGTGCCATGACGACAGAGGATCTAGCCAAAAACATTCAGTACTTC
d_gene: NA
j_gene: TRBJ2-4
abundance: NA
v_gene: TRBV10-3

CDR3aa: CASSQDIGGANEQFF
CDR3nt: TGTGCCAGCAGCCAAGATATAGGGGGAGCAAATGAGCAGTTCTTC
d_gene: NA
j_gene: TRBJ2-1
abundance: NA
v_gene: TRBV14

CDR3aa: CSVGDSAGNTIYF
CDR3nt: TGCAGCGTAGGCGACAGTGCTGGAAACACCATATATTTT
d_gene: NA
j_gene: TRBJ1-3
abundance: NA
v_gene: TRBV29-1

CDR3aa: CASSSPRREGGDGNTIYF
CDR3nt: TGTGCCAGCAGCTCCCCTAGGCGGGAGGGTGGTGATGGAAACACCATATATTTT
d_gene: NA
j_gene: TRBJ1-3
abundance: NA
v_gene: TRBV7-9

CDR3aa: CASSYRTEYNSPLHF
CDR3nt: TGTGCCAGCAGTTACAGGACAGAATATAATTCACCCCTCCACTTT
d_gene: NA
j_gene: TRBJ1-6
abundance: NA
v_gene: TRBV6-5

CDR3aa: CASSDDRGGQPQHF
CDR3nt: TGTGCCAGCAGTGATGACAGGGGAGGTCAGCCCCAGCATTTT
d_gene: TRBD1
j_gene: TRBJ1-5
abundance: NA
v_gene: TRBV2

CDR3aa: CASSPGQGKFYEQYF
CDR3nt: TGTGCCAGCAGCCCAGGACAGGGGAAGTTCTACGAGCAGTACTTC
d_gene: NA
j_gene: TRBJ2-7
abundance: NA
v_gene: TRBV12-1

CDR3aa: CASSWDRGNTEAFF
CDR3nt: TGTGCCAGCAGCTGGGACAGGGGGAACACTGAAGCTTTCTTT
d_gene: TRBD1
j_gene: TRBJ1-1
abundance: once
v_gene: TRBV5-4

CDR3aa: CASSETRRLKETQYF
CDR3nt: TGCGCCAGCAGTGAGACCCGTCGGCTAAAAGAGACCCAGTACTTC
d_gene: NA
j_gene: TRBJ2-5
abundance: NA
v_gene: TRBV10-1

CDR3aa: CASRPGQGRYGYTF
CDR3nt: TGTGCCAGCAGGCCCGGACAGGGACGCTATGGCTACACCTTC
d_gene: TRBD1
j_gene: TRBJ1-2
abundance: NA
v_gene: TRBV6-5

CDR3aa: CASSEAIRAGSYEQYF
CDR3nt: TGTGCCAGCAGTGAAGCAATTCGGGCAGGCTCCTACGAGCAGTACTTC
d_gene: NA
j_gene: TRBJ2-7
abundance: NA
v_gene: TRBV6-1

CDR3aa: CASSLPDGVGHEQYF
CDR3nt: TGTGCCAGCAGCTTACCGGACGGGGTCGGACACGAGCAGTACTTC
d_gene: NA
j_gene: TRBJ2-7
abundance: NA
v_gene: TRBV7-9

CDR3aa: CSVDFTGDTEAFF
CDR3nt: TGCAGCGTTGATTTTACTGGCGACACTGAAGCTTTCTTT
d_gene: NA
j_gene: TRBJ1-1
abundance: NA
v_gene: TRBV29-1